One and the same sample provided the 30 T cell receptor beta chains below, sequenced in a study of T cells after yellow fever vaccination. Via MiXCR, TCRdb re-called the 5' RACE reads, giving one row per CDR3 protein. The table includes 68,000 or so distinct CDR3 sequences, approximately 7% detected once. The sequences come from CD8+ T cells sorted from PBMCs, collected approximately 47 days after the first yellow fever vaccination. The receptors stem from a man aged 18 to 35 who received the YFV17D yellow fever vaccine.

This clonotype was recorded many times. This chain links TRBV2 with TRBJ2-1; 10 bases align to TRBD1. The CDR3 sequence is 15 residues long. The germline V gene encodes CDR1 SNHLY and CDR2 FYNNEI. Losses at the gene ends were 3 bases for V and 3 bases for J; bases not matched to a gene: 2. The CDR3 here is CASSDRTGGYNEQFF. CDR3 sequence (DNA): TGTGCCAGCAGTGATCGGACAGGGGGCTACAATGAGCAGTTCTTC.

The V and J genes are TRBV20-1 and TRBJ2-6, with 8 bases aligning to TRBD1. V gave up 5 bases and J gave up 1 base; unmatched junction bases: 13. CDR3 length equals 18 residues. CDR1 and CDR2 from the germline V gene are DFQATT and SNEGSKA (reference sequence). The CDR3: CSAPSPDRGESGANVLTF. Here the CDR3 DNA reads TGCAGTGCTCCTTCACCCGACAGGGGAGAGTCTGGGGCCAACGTCCTGACTTTC.

This clonotype appeared many times. V gene TRBV19 combines with J gene TRBJ2-1; 7 bases are shared with TRBD1. Losses at the gene ends were 4 bases for V and 7 bases for J; bases not matched to a gene: 4. Germline V CDR1 and CDR2: LNHDA, SQIVND (reference sequence). This CDR3 comprises 13 residues. CDR3 protein: CASSRVGQNEQFF. Written as DNA, the CDR3 is TGTGCCAGTAGTAGGGTGGGACAGAATGAGCAGTTCTTC.

The chain employs TRBV20-1 and TRBJ1-1; D is ambiguous. The CDR3 loop spans 13 amino acids. Germline loops: CDR1 DFQATT, CDR2 SNEGSKA (reference sequence). Trimming cost V 2 bases and J 3 bases, with 10 bases left between them. The CDR3 region has the DNA TGCAGTGCTAGATTCCAGCAGCACACTGAAGCTTTCTTT. This codes for CSARFQQHTEAFF.

This clonotype was seen at least ten times. V and J are TRBV4-3 and TRBJ2-1; no clear D gene. From germline, CDR1 is LGHNA and CDR2 YSLEER. The CDR3 has 14 amino acids. Trimming removed 1 base from V and 5 bases from J, with 9 bases in between. The CDR3 sequence is CASSQVHSNNEQFF. The DNA of the CDR3 is TGCGCCAGCAGCCAAGTTCATAGCAACAATGAGCAGTTCTTC.

This clonotype turned up a few times. In DNA form, the CDR3 reads TGTGCCACCACTGAGGGGATCCGGGAGACCCAGTACTTC. Its protein is CATTEGIRETQYF. This rearrangement joins TRBV28 to TRBJ2-5, with D possibly being TRBD1 or TRBD2 (5 bases each). Germline CDR1 is MDHEN and CDR2 is SYDVKM. Trimming removed 10 bases from V and 5 bases from J, with 17 bases in between. This CDR3 is 13 amino acids long.

The sample holds many counts of this clonotype. V is TRBV6-4 and J is TRBJ2-6, with D possibly TRBD2 on 6 matching bases. V was trimmed by 0 bases and J by 0 bases, leaving 9 bases between them. The CDR3 length is 17 residues. The germline V gene has CDR1 MRHNA and CDR2 SNTAGT. The CDR3 loop reads CASSDSPGGSGANVLTF. CDR3 nucleotides: TGTGCCAGCAGTGACTCCCCCGGGGGCTCTGGGGCCAACGTCCTGACTTTC.

This clonotype appeared many times. The genes are TRBV5-1 and TRBJ2-5, with D tentatively TRBD2 (5 bases). V was trimmed by 1 base and J by 5 bases, leaving 9 bases between them. This CDR3 has 13 amino acids. CDR1 is SGHRS and CDR2 is YFSETQ in the germline V gene. DNA of the CDR3: TGCGCCAGCAGCTTGATGGGCGGGGAGACCCAGTACTTC. This encodes CASSLMGGETQYF.

This clonotype has a handful of counts. The rearrangement uses TRBV14 and TRBJ1-1; no clear D gene. This CDR3 has 13 residues. Germline-derived CDR1 and CDR2 are SGHDN and FVKESK. Trimming removed 1 base at V and 5 bases at J, with 8 bases between. CDR3 DNA sequence: TGTGCCAGCAGCCAAGTCGGTGTAACTGAAGCTTTCTTT. Protein sequence: CASSQVGVTEAFF.

This clonotype was seen repeatedly, ten times or more. The chain combines TRBV6-5 with TRBJ2-5, with D possibly being TRBD2 (5 bases). The CDR3 is made up of 16 amino acids. CDR1 MNHEY and CDR2 SVGAGI come from the germline V gene. Trimming left V 2 bases short and J 4 bases short, with 17 bases between. The CDR3 nucleotides are TGTGCCAGCAGTTACGGAGTGTCTAGCCCTTTAGAGACCCAGTACTTC. Its translation: CASSYGVSSPLETQYF.

This clonotype has just a few counts. The genes are TRBV19 and TRBJ1-1; a possible D gene is TRBD1 (6 bases). The CDR3 runs to 15 residues. Looked up from germline, CDR1 is LNHDA and CDR2 is SQIVND (reference sequence). Between the trimmed V and J ends, which lost 3 bases and 1 base, there was a span of 12 bases. The CDR3 here is CASSMSAGANTEAFF. CDR3 sequence (DNA): TGTGCCAGTAGTATGTCGGCAGGGGCGAACACTGAAGCTTTCTTT.

Only a few counts were recorded for this clonotype. This chain connects TRBV20-1 to TRBJ2-5, with 9 bases fitting TRBD1. This CDR3 is 13 amino acids long. Germline lookup yields CDR1 DFQATT and CDR2 SNEGSKA (reference sequence). Trimming took 6 bases from V and 7 from J; bases not matched to a gene: 9. For the CDR3, the DNA is TGCAGTGCGTGGACAGGGGCGTTTGGGACCCAGTACTTC. This codes for CSAWTGAFGTQYF.

This clonotype has ten or more counts. This sequence joins TRBV6-2 or TRBV6-3 and TRBJ2-7; D gene ambiguous. Trimming took off 6 bases at V and 4 bases at J, with 19 bases between the two ends. CDR1 and CDR2 from the germline V gene are MNHEY and SVGEGT. The CDR3 spans 15 residues. The CDR3 reads CASSPLAAPGYEQYV. For the CDR3, the DNA is TGTGCCAGCAGCCCCCTTGCGGCCCCCGGTTACGAGCAGTACGTC.

This clonotype was seen only a few times. The V and J genes are TRBV12-5 and TRBJ2-7; D ambiguous. This CDR3 is 12 amino acids long. The V end lost 1 base, the J end lost 3 bases, and 4 bases lay between the germline ends. Germline CDR1 and CDR2: LGHNT and FRNRAP. CDR3 nucleotide sequence: TGTGCTAGTGGTTTGGGGGGCTACGAGCAGTACTTC. Translating gives CASGLGGYEQYF.

This clonotype was found a few times. The V call is TRBV27, the J call TRBJ1-1, with 7 bases aligning to TRBD1. CDR1 is MNHEY and CDR2 is SMNVEV in the germline V gene (reference sequence). The CDR3 runs 12 residues. V was clipped by 6 bases and J by 5 bases; unmatched bases: 3. CDR3 nucleotide sequence: TGTGCCAGCAGGACAGGGAATACTGAAGCTTTCTTT. Its protein product is CASRTGNTEAFF.

This clonotype was seen many times. The genes are TRBV6-5 and TRBJ2-1; possibly TRBD2 for D (5 bases). CDR3 length equals 14 residues. The V and J ends lost 1 base and 7 bases respectively, with 11 bases between them. Looked up from germline, CDR1 is MNHEY and CDR2 is SVGAGI. This CDR3 reads CASSYYLSGNEQFF. CDR3 in DNA: TGTGCCAGCAGTTACTACCTTTCGGGGAATGAGCAGTTCTTC.

This clonotype was picked up a small number of times. The chain couples TRBV12-3 or TRBV12-4 to TRBJ1-1, with D uncertain. This CDR3 is built from 14 residues. V shed 3 bases and J shed 1 base, with 9 bases lying between them. CDR3 residues: CASSFTTWNTEAFF. The DNA for the CDR3 is TGTGCCAGCAGTTTTACTACCTGGAACACTGAAGCTTTCTTT.

The sample holds many counts of this clonotype. The chain links TRBV10-3 to TRBJ1-6; possibly TRBD1 for D (6 bases). This CDR3 is built from 17 residues. The ends were cut back, 3 bases at V and 5 bases at J, with 17 bases in the middle. Germline values: CDR1 ENHRY, CDR2 SYGVKD. The CDR3 spells CAISEWGATMNNSPLHF. As DNA, the CDR3 is TGTGCCATCAGTGAATGGGGGGCGACAATGAATAATTCACCCCTCCACTTT.

This clonotype was detected many times. V usage is TRBV9 and J usage is TRBJ2-5; tentatively, D is TRBD1 (5 bases). V was pared by 2 bases and J by 5 bases, with 13 bases between. From germline, CDR1 is SGDLS and CDR2 YYNGEE. CDR3 length: 14 amino acids. CDR3 sequence (DNA): TGTGCCAGCAGCGTGGGGCAGGGTTGGGAGACCCAGTACTTC. Translation gives CASSVGQGWETQYF.

This clonotype has ten or more counts. The rearrangement joins TRBV6-5 to TRBJ1-2; TRBD1 might be the D (5 bases). Germline CDR1 is MNHEY and CDR2 is SVGAGI. The V end was cut by 10 bases, the J end by 8 bases, with 20 bases between. CDR3 length equals 13 residues. For the CDR3, the DNA is TGTGCCACTTCATACGGGGAGGGGAGAGGCTACACCTTC. Translating it yields CATSYGEGRGYTF.

This clonotype was seen more than once but under ten times. The chain combines TRBV11-2 with TRBJ2-1; TRBD2 matches at 10 bases. Germline loops: CDR1 SGHAT, CDR2 FQNNGV. Germline trimming cut 5 bases from V and 2 bases from J; bases unmatched to any gene: 21. The CDR3 runs to 21 residues. CDR3 region: CASSPRAASGGLSRAYNEQFF. The CDR3 DNA sequence: TGTGCCAGCAGCCCACGGGCGGCTAGCGGGGGCCTATCCCGGGCCTACAATGAGCAGTTCTTC. Looking up the rest from reference TRBV11-2 and TRBJ2-1 gives the full variable domain: EAGVAQSPRYKIIEKRQSVAFWCNPISGHATLYWYQQILGQGPKLLIQFQNNGVVDDSQLPKDRFSAERLKGVDSTLKIQPAKLEDSAVYLCASSPRAASGGLSRAYNEQFFGPGTRLTVL.

The chain combines TRBV4-3 with TRBJ2-2, with D perhaps matching TRBD1 (6 bases). Trimming took 2 bases from V and 4 from J, leaving 11 bases between them. The germline V gene has CDR1 LGHNA and CDR2 YSLEER. This CDR3 has 15 residues. The CDR3 here is CASSQHLGGTGELFF. CDR3 nucleotide sequence: TGCGCCAGCAGCCAACACCTAGGGGGCACCGGGGAGCTGTTTTTT.

The rearrangement uses TRBV23-1 and TRBJ2-1, with a possible D match to TRBD2 (5 bases). TRBV23-1 is placed among ORFs of uncertain function. This CDR3 has 17 amino acids. Deletions cut 4 bases from V and 4 bases from J, with 20 bases between. Written as DNA, the CDR3 is TGCGCCAGCAGTCCTCCACTCAATCCCGGGGTTTACAATGAGCAGTTCTTC. Protein: CASSPPLNPGVYNEQFF.

This clonotype has more than one count but fewer than ten. CDR3 loop: CASSQWTGPYTDTQYF. CDR3 sequence (DNA): TGTGCCAGCAGCCAATGGACAGGACCTTACACAGATACGCAGTATTTT. This chain uses TRBV3-1 with TRBJ2-3, with 7 bases fitting TRBD1. The CDR3 spans 16 residues. The V gene's germline CDR1 is LGHDT and CDR2 YNNKEL (reference sequence). With 2 bases clipped from V and 2 bases from J, the junction kept 7 bases outside the gene matches.

This clonotype appeared many times. The chain employs TRBV11-3 and TRBJ2-1, with D unclear. This CDR3 is built from 14 residues. CDR1 is SGHNT, CDR2 YENEEA, per germline. The V and J ends lost 5 bases and 8 bases respectively, with 16 bases between them. Here the CDR3 reads CASSARGSEDEQFF. DNA of the CDR3: TGTGCCAGCAGCGCCCGTGGTTCTGAGGATGAGCAGTTCTTC.

Ten or more counts support this clonotype. The V call is TRBV21-1, the J call TRBJ2-3; the table's D gene call, TRBD2, was not cross checked with the DNA. TRBV21-1 is a pseudogene. The CDR3 is 18 amino acids. The CDR3 protein is CASSWEVSVRAEGDTQYF. CDR3 coding DNA: TGTGCCAGCAGCTGGGAAGTAAGCGTCAGGGCGGAAGGAGATACGCAGTATTTT.

This clonotype showed up just a few times. The chain carries TRBV11-2 and TRBJ1-1, with D unclear. Germline CDR1 SGHAT, CDR2 FQNNGV. V lost 3 bases and J 5 bases, leaving 16 bases between the germline ends. This CDR3 spans 15 amino acids. The CDR3 DNA follows: TGTGCCAGCAGCTTCGGGTTGCCCCTTTGGACTGAAGCTTTCTTT. This gives the protein CASSFGLPLWTEAFF.

This clonotype showed up many times. The genes are TRBV4-2 and TRBJ2-7, with 11 bases lining up with TRBD2. The V and J ends lost 2 bases and 3 bases, in that order; junction bases with no gene match: 6. The CDR3 is 16 residues long. Germline V gene sequence: CDR1 LGHNA, CDR2 YNFKEQ. This chain's CDR3 is CASSQITGTSGYEQYF. The CDR3 bases are TGTGCCAGCAGCCAAATCACCGGGACTAGCGGCTACGAGCAGTACTTC.

This clonotype was detected a few times. The chain couples TRBV5-1 to TRBJ1-1; 8 bases map to TRBD1. This CDR3 region has 13 residues. Germline V gives CDR1 SGHRS, CDR2 YFSETQ. Trimming cost V 0 bases and J 11 bases; bases outside gene matches: 6. The chain's CDR3 is CASSLAQGAVAFF. The CDR3 DNA is TGCGCCAGCAGCTTGGCTCAGGGGGCTGTGGCTTTCTTT.

This clonotype was recorded many times. The V and J genes are TRBV9 and TRBJ2-7, with 7 bases matching TRBD1. In germline, CDR1 is SGDLS, CDR2 YYNGEE. After removal of 3 bases from V and 6 bases from J, the junction contained 12 bases not matched to a gene. CDR3 size: 15 residues. The CDR3 DNA is TGTGCCAGCAGCGATGGGAACAGGGGATGGGGCGAGCAGTACTTC. This translates into CASSDGNRGWGEQYF.